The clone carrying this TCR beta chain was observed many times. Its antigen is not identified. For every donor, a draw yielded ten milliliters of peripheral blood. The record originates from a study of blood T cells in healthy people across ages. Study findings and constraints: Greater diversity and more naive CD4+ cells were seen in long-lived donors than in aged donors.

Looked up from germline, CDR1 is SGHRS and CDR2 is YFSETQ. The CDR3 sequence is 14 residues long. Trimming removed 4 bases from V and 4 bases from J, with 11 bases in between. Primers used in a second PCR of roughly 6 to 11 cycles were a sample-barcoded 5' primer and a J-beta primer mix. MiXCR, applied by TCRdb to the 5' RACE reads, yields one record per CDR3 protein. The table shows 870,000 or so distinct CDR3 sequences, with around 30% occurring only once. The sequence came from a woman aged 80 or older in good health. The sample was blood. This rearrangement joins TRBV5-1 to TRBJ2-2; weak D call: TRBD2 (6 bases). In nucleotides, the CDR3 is TGCGCCAGCAGCAAGGACTATATCACCGGGGAGCTGTTTTTT. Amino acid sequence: CASSKDYITGELFF.